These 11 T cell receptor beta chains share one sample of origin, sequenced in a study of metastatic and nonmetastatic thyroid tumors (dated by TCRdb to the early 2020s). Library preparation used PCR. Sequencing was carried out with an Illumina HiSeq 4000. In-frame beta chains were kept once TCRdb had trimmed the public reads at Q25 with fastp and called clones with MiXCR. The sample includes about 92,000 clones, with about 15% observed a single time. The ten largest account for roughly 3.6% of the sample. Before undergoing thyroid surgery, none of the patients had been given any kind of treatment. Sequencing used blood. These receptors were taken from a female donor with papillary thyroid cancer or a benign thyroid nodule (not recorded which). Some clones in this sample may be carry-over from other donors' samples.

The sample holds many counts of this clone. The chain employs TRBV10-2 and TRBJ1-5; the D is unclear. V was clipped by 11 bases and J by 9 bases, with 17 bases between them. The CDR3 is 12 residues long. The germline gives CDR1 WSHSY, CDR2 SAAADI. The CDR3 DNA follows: TGCGCCGGCGGCAGCGGCAGCGGGCCCCAGCATTTT. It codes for CAGGSGSGPQHF.

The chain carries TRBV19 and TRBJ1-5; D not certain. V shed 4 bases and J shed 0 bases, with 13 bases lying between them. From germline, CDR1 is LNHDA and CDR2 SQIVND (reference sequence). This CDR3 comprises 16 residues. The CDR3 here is CASSKERIYSNQPQHF. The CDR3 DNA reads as TGTGCCAGTAGTAAAGAAAGAATCTATAGCAATCAGCCCCAGCATTTT. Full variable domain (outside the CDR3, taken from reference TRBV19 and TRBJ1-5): DGGITQSPKYLFRKEGQNVTLSCEQNLNHDAMYWYRQDPGQGLRLIYYSQIVNDFQKGDIAEGYSVSREKKESFPLTVTSAQKNPTAFYLCASSKERIYSNQPQHFGDGTRLSIL.

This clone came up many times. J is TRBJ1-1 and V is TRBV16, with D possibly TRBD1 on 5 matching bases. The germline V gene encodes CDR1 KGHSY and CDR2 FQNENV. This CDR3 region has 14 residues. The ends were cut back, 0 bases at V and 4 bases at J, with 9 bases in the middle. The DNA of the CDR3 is TGTGCCAGCAGCCAATCGACCGGGGGCACTGAAGCTTTCTTT. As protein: CASSQSTGGTEAFF.

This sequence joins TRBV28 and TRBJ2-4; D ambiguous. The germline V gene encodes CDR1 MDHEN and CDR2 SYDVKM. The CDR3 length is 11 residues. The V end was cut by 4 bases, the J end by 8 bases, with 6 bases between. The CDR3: CASSYSHIQYF. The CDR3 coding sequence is TGTGCCAGCAGTTACAGTCACATTCAGTACTTC.

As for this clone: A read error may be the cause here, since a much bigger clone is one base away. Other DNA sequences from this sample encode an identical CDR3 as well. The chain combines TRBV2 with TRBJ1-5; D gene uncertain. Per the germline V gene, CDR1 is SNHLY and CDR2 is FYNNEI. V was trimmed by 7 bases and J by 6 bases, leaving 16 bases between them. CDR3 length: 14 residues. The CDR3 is CASNPTVRSQPQHF. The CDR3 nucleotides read TGTGCCAGCAACCCAACAGTTCGGAGTCAGCCCCAGCATTTT.

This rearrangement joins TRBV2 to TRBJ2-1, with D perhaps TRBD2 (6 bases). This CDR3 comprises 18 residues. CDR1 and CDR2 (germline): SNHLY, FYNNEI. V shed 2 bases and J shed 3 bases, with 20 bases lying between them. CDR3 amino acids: CASSEFIWLLGGYNEQFF. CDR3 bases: TGTGCCAGCAGTGAATTTATTTGGCTATTGGGGGGCTACAATGAGCAGTTCTTC.

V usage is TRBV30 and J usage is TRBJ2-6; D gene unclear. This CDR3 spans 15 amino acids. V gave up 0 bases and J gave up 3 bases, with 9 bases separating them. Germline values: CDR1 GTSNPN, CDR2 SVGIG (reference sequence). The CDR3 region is CAWSVPGYGANVLTF. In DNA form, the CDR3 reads TGTGCCTGGAGTGTACCCGGGTATGGGGCCAACGTCCTGACTTTC. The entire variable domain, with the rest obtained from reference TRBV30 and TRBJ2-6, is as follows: SQTIHQWPATLVQPVGSPLSLECTVEGTSNPNLYWYRQAAGRGLQLLFYSVGIGQISSEVPQNLSASRPQDRQFILSSKKLLLSDSGFYLCAWSVPGYGANVLTFGAGSRLTVL.

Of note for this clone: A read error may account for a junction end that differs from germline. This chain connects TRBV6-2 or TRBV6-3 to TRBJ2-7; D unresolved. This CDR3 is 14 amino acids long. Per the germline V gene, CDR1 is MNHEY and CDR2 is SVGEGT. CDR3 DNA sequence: TGTGCCAGCAGTTACCAGGCGGATGTCTACCAGCAGTACTTC. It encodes CASSYQADVYQQYF.

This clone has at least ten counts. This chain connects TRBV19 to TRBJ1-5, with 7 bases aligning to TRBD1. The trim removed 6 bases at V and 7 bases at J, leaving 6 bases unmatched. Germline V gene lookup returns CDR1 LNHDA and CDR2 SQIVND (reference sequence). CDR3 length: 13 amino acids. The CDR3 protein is CASRSGQAQPQHF. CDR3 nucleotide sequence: TGTGCCAGTAGATCCGGACAGGCCCAGCCCCAGCATTTT.

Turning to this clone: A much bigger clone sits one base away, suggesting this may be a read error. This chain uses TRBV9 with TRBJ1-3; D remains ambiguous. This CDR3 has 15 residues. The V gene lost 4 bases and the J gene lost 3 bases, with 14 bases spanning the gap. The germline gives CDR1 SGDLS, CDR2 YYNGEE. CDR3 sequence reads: CASSPRAEYGNTIYF. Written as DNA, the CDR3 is TGTGCCAGCAGCCCCCGGGCGGAGTATGGAAACACCATATATTTT.

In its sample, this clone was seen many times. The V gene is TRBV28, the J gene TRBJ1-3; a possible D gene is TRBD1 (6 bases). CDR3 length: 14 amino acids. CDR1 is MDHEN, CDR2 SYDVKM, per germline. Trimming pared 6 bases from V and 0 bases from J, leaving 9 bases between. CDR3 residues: CASRQGLSGNTIYF. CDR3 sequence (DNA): TGTGCCAGCAGACAGGGCCTCTCTGGAAACACCATATATTTT.